Each of the 19 T cell receptor beta chains below was sequenced from the same sample in a study of T cells after yellow fever vaccination. In TCRdb, the 5' RACE reads were re-called with MiXCR into one record per CDR3 protein. The sample consists of over 110,000 distinct CDR3 sequences, about 8% of them appearing once. Sequencing used CD4+ T cells sorted from PBMCs, obtained 5 days after the yellow fever booster vaccination. The receptors were sampled from a man aged 30 to 45 who received the YFV17D yellow fever vaccine.

This clonotype was counted many times. The genes are TRBV6-2 or TRBV6-3 and TRBJ2-1; the match to TRBD1 covers 10 bases. Germline-derived CDR1 and CDR2 are MNHEY and SVGEGT. V gave up 11 bases and J gave up 6 bases; unmatched junction bases: 13. The length of the CDR3 is 15 residues. This chain's CDR3 is CASEERTGGSNEQFF. CDR3 DNA sequence: TGTGCCTCTGAGGAGCGGACAGGGGGTTCCAATGAGCAGTTCTTC.

The chain combines TRBV4-2 with TRBJ2-1; no reliable D call. Germline CDR1 reads LGHNA; CDR2 reads YNFKEQ. V was pared by 4 bases and J by 4 bases, with 14 bases between. The length of the CDR3 is 15 residues. CDR3 sequence reads: CASSLGQTLYNEQFF. CDR3 DNA sequence: TGTGCCAGCAGCCTCGGGCAAACCCTATACAATGAGCAGTTCTTC.

This clonotype was seen many times. The chain employs TRBV20-1 and TRBJ2-7; 8 positions agree with TRBD1. This CDR3 has 14 residues. Germline CDR1 is DFQATT and CDR2 is SNEGSKA (reference sequence). J was trimmed by 1 base and V by 6 bases; bases with no gene match: 8. CDR3 region: CSAKLQGGSYEQYF. The DNA for the CDR3 is TGCAGTGCAAAACTACAGGGGGGTTCCTACGAGCAGTACTTC.

The table lists this clonotype with many counts. This rearrangement joins TRBV10-3 to TRBJ2-5, with D possibly TRBD1 on 6 matching bases. Trimming took off 2 bases at V and 10 bases at J, with 11 bases between the two ends. Germline lookup yields CDR1 ENHRY and CDR2 SYGVKD. This CDR3 has 12 amino acids. The CDR3 region has the DNA TGTGCCATCAGTGAGGGGACCAGGGGCCAGTACTTC. Its protein product is CAISEGTRGQYF.

The table lists this clonotype with many counts. The DNA of the CDR3 is TGCAGTGCTAGAGCTTTCGAGGGGGAAAAACTGTTTTTT. Translation: CSARAFEGEKLFF. The V call is TRBV20-1, the J call TRBJ1-4; D perhaps matches TRBD1 (5 bases). Germline CDR1 is DFQATT and CDR2 is SNEGSKA (reference sequence). The CDR3 totals 13 residues. The V gene lost 1 base and the J gene lost 8 bases, with 11 bases spanning the gap.

This clonotype appeared a few times. This chain links TRBV11-2 with TRBJ1-6; 8 positions agree with TRBD1. The CDR3 consists of 15 residues. Germline assignment: CDR1 SGHAT and CDR2 FQNNGV. Trimming at V came to 4 bases and at J to 8 bases, leaving 7 bases not matched to a gene. Here the CDR3 reads CASSSRTGNYSPLHF. CDR3 in DNA: TGTGCCAGCAGCTCGAGGACAGGGAATTATTCACCCCTCCACTTT.

The sample holds many counts of this clonotype. This sequence joins TRBV7-2 and TRBJ2-7; the D gene is possibly TRBD1 (7 bases). Trimming shortened V by 4 bases and J by 2 bases, and 12 bases separated the two germline ends. The CDR3 is 14 residues long. CDR1 is SGHTA and CDR2 is FQGNSA in the germline V gene. The CDR3 region has the DNA TGTGCCAGCAGCTGGGGCAGGGGGGCCTACGAGCAGTACTTC. This translates into CASSWGRGAYEQYF.

This clonotype was counted ten times or more. The chain joins TRBV14 to TRBJ2-2; 9 bases align to TRBD2. The CDR3 is 17 residues long. Per germline, CDR1 SGHDN and CDR2 FVKESK. V was clipped by 4 bases and J by 4 bases; unmatched bases: 10. In DNA form, the CDR3 reads TGTGCCAGCAGCCGAAATAGCGGGAGACGGGTCACCGGGGAGCTGTTTTTT. As protein: CASSRNSGRRVTGELFF.

This clonotype was detected many times. The chain joins TRBV20-1 to TRBJ2-7, with 9 bases identical to TRBD2. The CDR3 has 13 amino acids. V shed 3 bases and J 4 bases; nucleotides not matched to a gene: 4. Germline assignment: CDR1 DFQATT and CDR2 SNEGSKA (reference sequence). CDR3 nucleotides: TGCAGTGCTAGCCAAGCGGGAGGATACGAGCAGTACTTC. Residues: CSASQAGGYEQYF.

This clonotype showed up many times. The rearrangement joins TRBV4-3 to TRBJ2-1; possibly TRBD2 for D (6 bases). Germline loops: CDR1 LGHNA, CDR2 YSLEER. This CDR3 comprises 16 residues. V dropped 4 bases and J dropped 0 bases, with 13 bases sitting between them. The CDR3, as DNA: TGCGCCAGCAGCCTAGAGGACGGGAGCTCCTACAATGAGCAGTTCTTC. It specifies CASSLEDGSSYNEQFF.

This clonotype showed up many times. The rearrangement joins TRBV7-9 to TRBJ2-2; 7 bases are a match to TRBD1. V lost 1 base and J lost 5; bases outside the gene matches: 4. From germline, CDR1 is SEHNR and CDR2 FQNEAQ (reference sequence). The length of the CDR3 is 15 residues. CDR3 bases: TGTGCCAGCAGCTTAGAAGGGGGCACTACCGGGGAGCTGTTTTTT. This codes for CASSLEGGTTGELFF.

This clonotype has a count of ten or more. This sequence joins TRBV6-5 and TRBJ2-7; 9 bases are a match to TRBD1. CDR1 is MNHEY and CDR2 is SVGAGI in the germline V gene. The CDR3 totals 16 residues. The V and J ends lost 7 bases and 2 bases, in that order; junction bases with no gene match: 12. CDR3 sequence: CASKLMPGQGTYEQYF. The CDR3 bases are TGTGCCAGCAAGCTAATGCCGGGACAGGGAACCTACGAGCAGTACTTC.

Many counts were recorded for this clonotype. The chain combines TRBV20-1 with TRBJ2-1; unclear D gene. In germline, CDR1 is DFQATT, CDR2 SNEGSKA (reference sequence). V was shortened by 3 bases and J by 3 bases, with 15 bases between the two germline ends. The CDR3 is 15 residues long. The CDR3: CSARASETLYNEQFF. CDR3 nucleotides: TGCAGTGCTAGGGCCAGCGAGACCCTCTACAATGAGCAGTTCTTC.

This clonotype was counted at least ten times. This chain links TRBV2 with TRBJ2-1; D call uncertain. Germline assignment: CDR1 SNHLY and CDR2 FYNNEI. The CDR3 contains 12 residues. V was pared by 4 bases and J by 9 bases, with 10 bases between. Written as DNA, the CDR3 is TGTGCCAGCAGTGCCGAGCGTTTTGAGCAGTTCTTC. Translation gives CASSAERFEQFF.

This clonotype was found many times. The chain links TRBV12-3 or TRBV12-4 to TRBJ2-1; TRBD1 or TRBD2 may be the D gene (5 bases each). CDR3 length: 12 amino acids. Trimming cost V 3 bases and J 8 bases, with 8 bases left between them. The CDR3 loop is CASSFGGYEQFF. The CDR3 bases are TGTGCCAGCAGTTTTGGGGGATATGAGCAGTTCTTC.

This clonotype was seen many times. The DNA for the CDR3 is TGTGCCAGCACCCCGGGACAAGCTAACACCGGGGAGCTGTTTTTT. Residues: CASTPGQANTGELFF. The V call is TRBV12-3 or TRBV12-4, the J call TRBJ2-2; weak D call: TRBD1 (6 bases). The germline V and J ends were trimmed by 7 bases and 2 bases, with 14 bases remaining between them. CDR3 size: 15 residues.

The gene calls are TRBV6-6 and TRBJ2-7; weak D call: TRBD2 (6 bases). This CDR3 contains 13 residues. V was cut by 7 bases and J by 0 bases, with 10 bases left in between. Per the germline V gene, CDR1 is MNHNY and CDR2 is SVGAGI (reference sequence). Here the CDR3 DNA reads TGTGCCAGCATAGAGCGGGCCTCCTACGAGCAGTACTTC. This gives the protein CASIERASYEQYF.

This clonotype was observed many times. This chain connects TRBV20-1 to TRBJ1-5, with a tentative D call TRBD1 (6 bases). CDR1 DFQATT and CDR2 SNEGSKA come from the germline V gene (reference sequence). V dropped 1 base and J dropped 1 base, with 17 bases sitting between them. The CDR3 extends over 17 amino acids. The CDR3 nucleotides read TGCAGTGCTAGAGGGGTCGGGGGCGATGTAAGCAATCAGCCCCAGCATTTT. It is translated as CSARGVGGDVSNQPQHF.

The chain combines TRBV19 with TRBJ1-5, with 7 bases identical to TRBD1. The CDR3 is 13 residues long. Per the germline V gene, CDR1 is LNHDA and CDR2 is SQIVND (reference sequence). Germline trimming cut 6 bases from V and 3 bases from J; bases unmatched to any gene: 2. CDR3 bases: TGTGCCAGTAGGACAGGGAACAATCAGCCCCAGCATTTT. Residues: CASRTGNNQPQHF.